The 23 T cell receptor beta chains given below trace back to one sample, sequenced in a study of blood T cell repertoires in COVID-19. This table comes from immunoSEQ multiplex PCR, and its TCRdb copy is limited to in-frame clones, with some not included. The sample consists of about 15,000 clones, roughly nine tenths of them appearing once. The specimen was peripheral blood. These receptors all come from a human donor with active COVID-19. The donor label of this sample is uncertain.

The CDR3: CASSLGPGGYEQYF. The CDR3 DNA sequence: TGTGCCAGCAGCTTAGGGCCAGGGGGCTACGAGCAGTACTTC. The genes are TRBV5-8 and TRBJ2-7, with TRBD1 identical over 7 bases. The length of the CDR3 is 14 residues. CDR1 SGHTS and CDR2 YDEGEE come from the germline V gene. Trimming took 2 bases from V and 3 from J; bases not matched to a gene: 5.

The rearrangement links TRBV10-3 to TRBJ2-3, with 7 bases fitting TRBD1. Germline CDR1 ENHRY, CDR2 SYGVKD. The CDR3 is 16 amino acids. V gave up 7 bases and J gave up 3 bases; unmatched junction bases: 13. CDR3 residues: CAIKQGFHMGTDTQYF. CDR3 nucleotides: TGTGCCATCAAACAGGGGTTTCATATGGGTACAGATACGCAGTATTTT.

This chain uses TRBV3-1 (or the pseudogene TRBV3-2) with TRBJ2-2; 13 nucleotides line up with TRBD2. Trimming took 4 bases from V and 0 from J; bases not matched to a gene: 5. The CDR3 is 18 residues long. Germline CDR1 reads LGHDT; CDR2 reads YNNKEL (reference sequence). The CDR3 here is CASSRTSGGTTNTGELFF. DNA for the CDR3: TGTGCCAGCAGCCGGACTAGCGGGGGTACAACGAACACCGGGGAGCTGTTTTTT.

The chain carries TRBV2 and TRBJ1-6; TRBD1 matches 9 bases. The V gene's germline CDR1 is SNHLY and CDR2 FYNNEI. The CDR3 is 16 residues long. V gave up 5 bases and J gave up 9 bases; unmatched junction bases: 11. The CDR3 reads CASSPLTGTGISPLHF. In DNA, the CDR3 is TGTGCCAGCAGTCCTTTGACCGGGACAGGGATTTCACCCCTCCACTTT.

The chain uses TRBV2 and TRBJ2-7; D is possibly TRBD1 (5 bases). V dropped 7 bases and J dropped 2 bases, with 12 bases sitting between them. The germline V gene encodes CDR1 SNHLY and CDR2 FYNNEI. The CDR3 loop spans 13 amino acids. CDR3 sequence: CASMGPEAYEQYF. As DNA, the CDR3 is TGTGCCAGCATGGGGCCAGAAGCCTACGAGCAGTACTTC.

This sequence joins TRBV7-3 and TRBJ2-3; D not certain. V dropped 5 bases and J dropped 0 bases, with 9 bases sitting between them. The germline V gene has CDR1 SGHTA and CDR2 FQGTGA. This CDR3 is built from 14 residues. CDR3 residues: CASSDPSSTDTQYF. The CDR3 bases are TGTGCCAGCAGCGATCCTAGTAGCACAGATACGCAGTATTTT.

The chain joins TRBV12-3 or TRBV12-4 to TRBJ1-3; D remains unclear. Trimming removed 7 bases from V and 0 bases from J, with 7 bases in between. The CDR3 runs 13 residues. For the CDR3, the DNA is TGTGCCAGCACCTTAAACTCTGGAAACACCATATATTTT. This gives the protein CASTLNSGNTIYF.

V is TRBV12-5 and J is TRBJ2-2; a weak D match, TRBD2 (5 bases). Per germline, CDR1 LGHNT and CDR2 FRNRAP. This CDR3 has 13 residues. V dropped 6 bases and J dropped 4 bases, with 9 bases sitting between them. DNA of the CDR3: TGTGCTAGTGGCGTCGGGATCACCGGGGAGCTGTTTTTT. This encodes CASGVGITGELFF.

This clone was found once. V gene TRBV18 combines with J gene TRBJ2-1, with 9 bases that match TRBD2. Germline-derived CDR1 and CDR2 are KGHSH and LQKENI. The CDR3 contains 16 residues. The ends lost 3 bases at V and 6 bases at J; junction bases unmatched: 9. CDR3 sequence: CASSPLAGGGINEQFF. The CDR3 DNA reads TGTGCCAGCTCACCGCTGGCGGGAGGGGGGATCAATGAGCAGTTCTTC.

This rearrangement joins TRBV28 to TRBJ1-4, with TRBD1 identical over 8 bases. The CDR3 runs to 14 residues. CDR1 and CDR2 (germline): MDHEN, SYDVKM. Trimming removed 6 bases from V and 7 bases from J; junction bases left unmatched: 7. CDR3 bases: TGTGCCAGCAGGCGACAGGGGAGCGTTGAAAAACTGTTTTTT. Protein product: CASRRQGSVEKLFF.

The V and J genes are TRBV10-2 and TRBJ1-6; 11 positions match TRBD1. CDR3 length equals 15 residues. Germline loops: CDR1 WSHSY, CDR2 SAAADI. Germline trimming cut 6 bases from V and 8 bases from J; bases unmatched to any gene: 6. The CDR3, as DNA: TGCGCCAGCAGCCTACGGACAGGGGGCGATTCACCCCTCCACTTT. This codes for CASSLRTGGDSPLHF.

The V call is TRBV25-1, the J call TRBJ1-1; TRBD1 is a possible D gene (6 bases). V shed 7 bases and J shed 5 bases, with 17 bases lying between them. From germline, CDR1 is MGHDK and CDR2 SYGVNS. CDR3 length: 14 amino acids. In DNA, the CDR3 is TGTGCCAGCAAAAGGAGCCAGGGGAATACTGAAGCTTTCTTT. Protein product: CASKRSQGNTEAFF.

V is TRBV10-3 and J is TRBJ2-1; TRBD2 might be the D (5 bases). CDR1 is ENHRY, CDR2 SYGVKD, per germline. This CDR3 has 15 residues. With 5 bases removed from V and 4 bases from J, the gap between germline ends came to 15 bases. This chain's CDR3 is CAISQDLGGYNEQFF. The CDR3 DNA reads as TGTGCCATCAGTCAAGACTTGGGCGGGTACAATGAGCAGTTCTTC.

This clone was detected once. The V gene is TRBV11-2, the J gene TRBJ2-5; TRBD2 aligns across 9 bases. Unmatched junction bases numbered 14, after V lost 4 bases and J lost 5 bases. Per the germline V gene, CDR1 is SGHAT and CDR2 is FQNNGV. This CDR3 region has 17 residues. The CDR3: CASSSTLSRGGLETQYF. CDR3 nucleotide sequence: TGTGCCAGCAGCTCAACCCTCTCGCGGGGGGGCCTCGAGACCCAGTACTTC.

This rearrangement joins TRBV3-1 (or the pseudogene TRBV3-2) to TRBJ2-3, with TRBD2 matching 9 bases. Germline V gene data show CDR1 as LGHDT and CDR2 as YNNKEL (reference sequence). The CDR3 length is 15 residues. V was pared by 2 bases and J by 4 bases, with 4 bases of the junction left unmatched. This CDR3 is CASSQRAGGPDTQYF. DNA for the CDR3: TGTGCCAGCAGCCAAAGGGCGGGGGGGCCAGATACGCAGTATTTT.

The J gene is TRBJ2-7, the V gene TRBV15, with 10 bases that match TRBD1. The CDR3 contains 16 residues. The J segment lost 6 bases and the V segment lost 0 bases, leaving 8 bases of the junction unmatched. Per the germline V gene, CDR1 is LNHNV and CDR2 is YYDKDF (reference sequence). The CDR3 reads CATSRDLGTGDGEQYF. CDR3 sequence (DNA): TGTGCCACCAGCAGAGATCTGGGGACAGGGGACGGCGAGCAGTACTTC.

The chain links TRBV12-3 or TRBV12-4 to TRBJ1-1; no reliable D call. CDR3 size: 11 residues. Trimming pared 7 bases from V and 7 bases from J, leaving 10 bases between. CDR3 sequence (DNA): TGTGCCAGCAATAGAGGCGATGAAGCTTTCTTT. As protein: CASNRGDEAFF.

This rearrangement joins TRBV7-3 to TRBJ2-1; TRBD2 agrees at 8 bases. The ends lost 1 base at V and 3 bases at J; junction bases unmatched: 2. From germline, CDR1 is SGHTA and CDR2 FQGTGA. CDR3 size: 15 residues. CDR3 sequence (DNA): TGTGCCAGCAGCTTAAGGGGGACTAGCTACAATGAGCAGTTCTTC. This sequence encodes CASSLRGTSYNEQFF.

This CDR3 is CASSSGLAGGVAKNIQYF. CDR3 coding DNA: TGTGCCAGCAGTTCAGGACTAGCGGGGGGGGTGGCCAAAAACATTCAGTACTTC. The V call is TRBV28, the J call TRBJ2-4; TRBD2 aligns across 15 bases. The germline V gene has CDR1 MDHEN and CDR2 SYDVKM. With 4 bases clipped from V and 1 base from J, the junction kept 5 bases outside the gene matches. The CDR3 runs to 18 residues.

The V gene is TRBV6-6, the J gene TRBJ1-1; D is perhaps TRBD1 (5 bases). CDR3 size: 14 residues. V lost 4 bases and J lost 0, with 9 bases in between. From germline, CDR1 is MNHNY and CDR2 SVGAGI (reference sequence). The CDR3 coding sequence is TGTGCCAGCAGTTTCCGGGGGATGAACACTGAAGCTTTCTTT. This codes for CASSFRGMNTEAFF.

About this clone: Other nucleotide sequences from this sample produce the same CDR3. J is TRBJ2-6 and V is TRBV19; 7 positions agree with TRBD1. CDR3 length: 15 amino acids. The trim removed 6 bases at V and 3 bases at J, leaving 5 bases unmatched. Germline V lookup: CDR1 LNHDA, CDR2 SQIVND (reference sequence). The CDR3 reads CASRRQGFGANVLTF. The CDR3 DNA sequence: TGTGCCAGTAGAAGACAGGGTTTTGGGGCCAACGTCCTGACTTTC.

The chain carries TRBV30 and TRBJ2-7; 10 bases align to TRBD2. CDR3 length: 15 residues. CDR1 GTSNPN and CDR2 SVGIG come from the germline V gene (reference sequence). The J segment lost 4 bases and the V segment lost 6 bases, leaving 12 bases of the junction unmatched. CDR3 sequence (DNA): TGTGCCTGCCAGGGAAGCGGGGGGGCTTTATACGAGCAGTACTTC. Residues: CACQGSGGALYEQYF.

CDR3 loop: CSVAPGQASTDTQYF. The CDR3 nucleotides are TGCAGCGTTGCTCCGGGACAGGCTAGCACAGATACGCAGTATTTT. The chain recombines TRBV29-1 with TRBJ2-3; 8 nucleotides align to TRBD1. V trimming: 4 bases; J trimming: 0 bases; junction bases outside the gene matches: 6. The CDR3 contains 15 residues. Germline V gene data show CDR1 as SQVTM and CDR2 as ANQGSEA.